Listed here is a single TCR beta chain. Method: immunoSEQ multiplex PCR; TCRdb's copy keeps in-frame clones and lacks some. The data show around 140,000 clones, more than 90% seen once. Trimming took off 0 bases at V and 6 bases at J, with 18 bases between the two ends. From germline, CDR1 is MGHRA and CDR2 YSYEKL. The CDR3 spans 17 residues. This specimen belongs to a study of T cell responses to AZD1222 COVID-19 vaccine. Study background: Second doses that came at about 4 or about 12 weeks were put together.

This TCR was recovered from an adult in good health. The source was peripheral blood, collected on day 0 of AZD1222 vaccination. The chain joins TRBV4-1 to TRBJ2-1; D might be TRBD1 (6 bases). The CDR3 reads CASSQDWDMTPFNEQFF. The CDR3 DNA is TGCGCCAGCAGCCAAGATTGGGACATGACTCCTTTCAATGAGCAGTTCTTC.